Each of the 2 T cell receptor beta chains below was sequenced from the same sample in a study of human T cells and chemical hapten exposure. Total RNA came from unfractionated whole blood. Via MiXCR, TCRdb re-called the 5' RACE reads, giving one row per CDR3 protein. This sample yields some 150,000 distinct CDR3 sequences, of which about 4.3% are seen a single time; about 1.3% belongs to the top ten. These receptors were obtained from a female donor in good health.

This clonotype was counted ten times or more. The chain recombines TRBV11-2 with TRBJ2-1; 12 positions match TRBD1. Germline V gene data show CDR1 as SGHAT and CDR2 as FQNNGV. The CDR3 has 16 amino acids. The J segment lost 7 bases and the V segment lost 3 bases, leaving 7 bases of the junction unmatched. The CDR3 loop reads CASSFAGTGGWNEQFF. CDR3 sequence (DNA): TGTGCCAGCAGCTTCGCCGGGACAGGGGGCTGGAATGAGCAGTTCTTC. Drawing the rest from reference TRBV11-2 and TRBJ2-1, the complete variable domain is EAGVAQSPRYKIIEKRQSVAFWCNPISGHATLYWYQQILGQGPKLLIQFQNNGVVDDSQLPKDRFSAERLKGVDSTLKIQPAKLEDSAVYLCASSFAGTGGWNEQFFGPGTRLTVL.

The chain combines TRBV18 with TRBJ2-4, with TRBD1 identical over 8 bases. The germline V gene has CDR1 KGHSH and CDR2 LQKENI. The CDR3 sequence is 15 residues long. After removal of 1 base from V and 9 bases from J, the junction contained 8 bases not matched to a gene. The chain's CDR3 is CASSPRETGVVIQYF. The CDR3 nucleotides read TGTGCCAGCTCACCACGGGAGACAGGGGTGGTCATTCAGTACTTC.